The following is a TCR beta chain sequence with its context. Trimming pared 3 bases from V and 13 bases from J, leaving 7 bases between. The CDR3 is 11 amino acids. Germline V gene lookup returns CDR1 SGHTA and CDR2 FQGNSA. Original processing methods: From reference gene primer amplification, estimates of nucleated cell counts were derived. Here immunoSEQ multiplex PCR was the method, and the copy in TCRdb shows in-frame clones only, minus some. V and J calls and clone size come straight from that table; D and trimming were deduced from the DNA. The data show roughly 210,000 clones, with about nine tenths seen just once and approximately 7.3% held by the top ten. The data originate from a study of blood T cell repertoires in COVID-19.

Source material: PBMCs or T cells enriched from blood (not recorded which). This clonotype was sampled from a man younger than 45 in a cohort exposed to, infected with or recovered from COVID-19 (not recorded which). V is TRBV7-2 and J is TRBJ2-6; maybe TRBD1 (5 bases). The CDR3, as DNA: TGTGCCAGCAGCTTTGACAGAGTCCTGACTTTC. Translated: CASSFDRVLTF.